Each of the 7 T cell receptor beta chains below was sequenced from the same sample in a study of post-analysis software for immune sequencing data. Findings and caveats of the study: Relative to controls, patients had five TRBV segments at higher frequency, with TRBV5-6, TRBV5-1 and TRBV20-1 among these.

TCR beta cDNA libraries included unique molecular identifiers. TCRdb used MiXCR to reprocess the PCR reads, holding one entry per CDR3 protein. The sample contains about 770,000 distinct CDR3 sequences, roughly 50% of which appear only once. Their antigens remain unidentified. What was sequenced was blood. These receptor sequences come from a girl under 18 with multiple sclerosis.

The rearrangement links TRBV28 to TRBJ1-2, with TRBD1 matching 9 bases. Germline CDR1 is MDHEN and CDR2 is SYDVKM. Unmatched junction bases numbered 11, after V lost 6 bases and J lost 3 bases. The CDR3 is 16 residues long. CDR3 region: CASSLRTGALYYGYTF. DNA of the CDR3: TGTGCCAGCAGCCTCAGGACAGGGGCGCTCTACTATGGCTACACCTTC.

V gene TRBV12-3 or TRBV12-4 combines with J gene TRBJ1-4; weak D call: TRBD1 (6 bases). The CDR3 loop spans 15 amino acids. Trimming cost V 7 bases and J 8 bases, with 20 bases left between them. The CDR3 protein is CASTKRWGLGEKLFF. The CDR3 DNA is TGTGCCAGCACCAAAAGGTGGGGGCTGGGAGAAAAACTGTTTTTT.

This sequence joins TRBV29-1 and TRBJ2-1, with 9 bases fitting TRBD2. Germline values: CDR1 SQVTM, CDR2 ANQGSEA. Trimming at V came to 7 bases and at J to 15 bases, leaving 22 bases not matched to a gene. The CDR3 has 15 residues. The CDR3 DNA is TGCAGCGATTTGCCTAGCGGGATCTCGCCGGGGGGACGGTTCTTC. Encoded protein: CSDLPSGISPGGRFF.

This clonotype was observed at least ten times. The chain couples TRBV7-2 to TRBJ2-7; maybe TRBD2 (7 bases). Trimming left V 1 base short and J 0 bases short, with 13 bases between. The CDR3 length is 16 residues. Per germline, CDR1 SGHTA and CDR2 FQGNSA. The CDR3 DNA follows: TGTGCCAGCAGCTTAGGGGGCGGGGGCGGCTCCTACGAGCAGTACTTC. Translating gives CASSLGGGGGSYEQYF.

The chain uses TRBV29-1 and TRBJ2-5; the D gene is possibly TRBD2 (6 bases). The J call is uncertain, as TRBJ2-4 better fits the DNA end. The V gene's germline CDR1 is SQVTM and CDR2 ANQGSEA. This CDR3 contains 13 residues. CDR3 amino acids: CSGLQEGWDIQYF. DNA for the CDR3: TGCAGCGGGTTACAGGAGGGATGGGACATTCAGTACTTC.

This clonotype was seen a handful of times. The chain recombines TRBV27 with TRBJ2-5; D could derive from TRBD1 or TRBD2 (6 bases each). The CDR3 length is 13 residues. The germline CDR1 and CDR2 sequences are MNHEY and SMNVEV (reference sequence). V dropped 3 bases and J dropped 5 bases, with 10 bases sitting between them. CDR3 DNA sequence: TGTGCCAGCAGTTTCCCGGGGGCCGAGACCCAGTACTTC. It encodes CASSFPGAETQYF.

The rearrangement uses TRBV12-3 or TRBV12-4 and TRBJ1-5; weak D call: TRBD1 (5 bases). The CDR3 spans 14 residues. The V end was cut by 6 bases, the J end by 3 bases, with 12 bases between. CDR3 nucleotides: TGTGCCAGCAGCCCGGGACGGGTCAATCAGCCCCAGCATTTT. Protein sequence: CASSPGRVNQPQHF.